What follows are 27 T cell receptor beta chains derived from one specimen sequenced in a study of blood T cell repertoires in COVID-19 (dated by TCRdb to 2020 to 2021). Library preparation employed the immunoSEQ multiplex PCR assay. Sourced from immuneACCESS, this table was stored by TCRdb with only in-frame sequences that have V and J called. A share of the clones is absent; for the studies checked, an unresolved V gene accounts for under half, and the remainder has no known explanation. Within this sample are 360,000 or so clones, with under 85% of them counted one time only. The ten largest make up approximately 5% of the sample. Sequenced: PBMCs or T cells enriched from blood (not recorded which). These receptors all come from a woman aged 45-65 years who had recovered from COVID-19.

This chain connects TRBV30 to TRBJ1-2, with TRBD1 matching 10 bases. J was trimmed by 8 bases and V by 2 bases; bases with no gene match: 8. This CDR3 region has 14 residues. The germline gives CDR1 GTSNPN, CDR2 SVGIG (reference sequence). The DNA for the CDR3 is TGTGCCTGGAGTCCGGACAGGGGGTTTTGGGGCTACACCTTC. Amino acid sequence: CAWSPDRGFWGYTF.

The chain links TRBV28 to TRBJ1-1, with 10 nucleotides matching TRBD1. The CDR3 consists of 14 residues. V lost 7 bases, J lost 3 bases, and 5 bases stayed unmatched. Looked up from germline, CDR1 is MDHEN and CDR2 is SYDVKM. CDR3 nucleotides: TGTGCCAGCACGGGACAGGGGCGGTACACTGAAGCTTTCTTT. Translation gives CASTGQGRYTEAFF.

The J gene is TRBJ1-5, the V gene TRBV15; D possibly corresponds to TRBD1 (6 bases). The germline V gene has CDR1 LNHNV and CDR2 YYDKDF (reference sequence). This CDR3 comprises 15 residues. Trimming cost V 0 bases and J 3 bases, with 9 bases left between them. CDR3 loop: CATSRDTGINQPQHF. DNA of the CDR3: TGTGCCACCAGCAGAGATACAGGGATCAATCAGCCCCAGCATTTT.

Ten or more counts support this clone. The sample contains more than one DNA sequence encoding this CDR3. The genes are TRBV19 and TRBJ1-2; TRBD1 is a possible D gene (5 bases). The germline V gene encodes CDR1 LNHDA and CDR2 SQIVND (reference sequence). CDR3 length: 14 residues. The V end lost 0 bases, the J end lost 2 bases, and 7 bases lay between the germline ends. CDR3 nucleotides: TGTGCCAGTAGTATAGACCGGGGGAACTATGGCTACACCTTC. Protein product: CASSIDRGNYGYTF. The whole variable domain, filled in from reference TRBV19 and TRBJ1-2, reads DGGITQSPKYLFRKEGQNVTLSCEQNLNHDAMYWYRQDPGQGLRLIYYSQIVNDFQKGDIAEGYSVSREKKESFPLTVTSAQKNPTAFYLCASSIDRGNYGYTFGSGTRLTVV.

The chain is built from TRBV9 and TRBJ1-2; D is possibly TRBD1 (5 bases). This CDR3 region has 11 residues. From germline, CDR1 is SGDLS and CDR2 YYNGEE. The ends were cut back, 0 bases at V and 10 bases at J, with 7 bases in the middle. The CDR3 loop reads CASSVAGDYTF. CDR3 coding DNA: TGTGCCAGCAGCGTAGCGGGGGACTACACCTTC.

CDR3 amino acids: CASSFLAGANVLETQYF. DNA of the CDR3: TGTGCCAGCAGCTTCCTAGCGGGAGCGAACGTGCTGGAGACCCAGTACTTC. V and J are TRBV11-2 and TRBJ2-5; 10 positions agree with TRBD2. Germline V gene data show CDR1 as SGHAT and CDR2 as FQNNGV. The V gene end was trimmed by 3 bases and the J gene end by 5 bases; junction bases not matched to a gene: 12. This CDR3 has 17 residues.

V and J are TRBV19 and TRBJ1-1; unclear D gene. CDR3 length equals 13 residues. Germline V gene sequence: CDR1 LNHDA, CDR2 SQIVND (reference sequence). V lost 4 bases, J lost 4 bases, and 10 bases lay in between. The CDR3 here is CASSTGLLTEAFF. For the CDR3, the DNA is TGTGCCAGTAGTACTGGACTGCTCACTGAAGCTTTCTTT.

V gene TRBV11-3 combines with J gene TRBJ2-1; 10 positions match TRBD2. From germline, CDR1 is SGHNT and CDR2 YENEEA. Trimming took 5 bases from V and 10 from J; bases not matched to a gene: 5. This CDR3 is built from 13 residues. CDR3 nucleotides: TGTGCCAGCAGCGAGCGGGAGGGGTTCGAGCAGTTCTTC. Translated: CASSEREGFEQFF.

CDR3 protein: CASSRDRVKSPLHF. The CDR3 DNA reads TGTGCCAGCAGCCGGGACAGGGTAAAATCACCCCTCCACTTT. The chain carries TRBV3-1 (or the pseudogene TRBV3-2) and TRBJ1-6; 9 nucleotides agree with TRBD1. The CDR3 consists of 14 residues. The trim removed 4 bases at V and 10 bases at J, leaving 5 bases unmatched. The germline gives CDR1 LGHDT, CDR2 YNNKEL (reference sequence).

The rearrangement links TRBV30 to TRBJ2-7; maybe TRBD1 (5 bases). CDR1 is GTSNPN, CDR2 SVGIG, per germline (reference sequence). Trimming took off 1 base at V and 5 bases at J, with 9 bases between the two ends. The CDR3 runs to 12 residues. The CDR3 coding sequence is TGTGCCTGGAGTGCTCAGGGTAACGAGCAGTACTTC. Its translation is CAWSAQGNEQYF.

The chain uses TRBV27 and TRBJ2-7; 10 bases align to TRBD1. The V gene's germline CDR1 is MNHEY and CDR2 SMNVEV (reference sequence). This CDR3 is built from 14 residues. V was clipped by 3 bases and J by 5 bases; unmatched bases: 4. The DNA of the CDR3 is TGTGCCAGCAGTTTCGGGACAGGGGTGGACGAGCAGTACTTC. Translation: CASSFGTGVDEQYF.

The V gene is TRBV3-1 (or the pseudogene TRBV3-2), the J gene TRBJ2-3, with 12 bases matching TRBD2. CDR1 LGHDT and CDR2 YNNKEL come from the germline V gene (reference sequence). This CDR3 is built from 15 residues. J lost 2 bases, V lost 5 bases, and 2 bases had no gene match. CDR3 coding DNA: TGTGCCAGCAGCGGACTAGCGGGGTACACAGATACGCAGTATTTT. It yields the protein CASSGLAGYTDTQYF.

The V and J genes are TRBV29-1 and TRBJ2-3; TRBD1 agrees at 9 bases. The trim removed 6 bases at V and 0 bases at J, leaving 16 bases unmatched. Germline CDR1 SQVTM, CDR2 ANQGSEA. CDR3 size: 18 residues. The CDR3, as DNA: TGCAGCGTCCCCGAGGGACAGGGAGGGGACCTTAGCACAGATACGCAGTATTTT. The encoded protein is CSVPEGQGGDLSTDTQYF.

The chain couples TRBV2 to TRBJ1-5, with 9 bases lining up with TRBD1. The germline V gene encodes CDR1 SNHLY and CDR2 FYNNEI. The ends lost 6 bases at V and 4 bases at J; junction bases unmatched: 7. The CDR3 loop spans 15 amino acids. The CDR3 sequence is CASSVTGGLNQPQHF. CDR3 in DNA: TGTGCCAGCAGCGTAACAGGGGGCCTGAATCAGCCCCAGCATTTT.

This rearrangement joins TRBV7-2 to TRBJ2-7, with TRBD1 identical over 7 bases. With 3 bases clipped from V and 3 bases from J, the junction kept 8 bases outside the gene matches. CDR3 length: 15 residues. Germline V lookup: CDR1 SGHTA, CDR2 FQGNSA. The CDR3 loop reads CASSFRDRDFYEQYF. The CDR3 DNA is TGTGCCAGCAGCTTCCGGGACAGAGATTTCTACGAGCAGTACTTC.

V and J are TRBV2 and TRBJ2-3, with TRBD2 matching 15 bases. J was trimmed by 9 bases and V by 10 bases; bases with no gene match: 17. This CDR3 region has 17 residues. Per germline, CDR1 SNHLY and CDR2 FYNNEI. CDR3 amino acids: CATSPGPGLAGGRTQYF. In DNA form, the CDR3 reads TGTGCCACCTCCCCTGGACCGGGACTAGCGGGAGGAAGAACGCAGTATTTT.

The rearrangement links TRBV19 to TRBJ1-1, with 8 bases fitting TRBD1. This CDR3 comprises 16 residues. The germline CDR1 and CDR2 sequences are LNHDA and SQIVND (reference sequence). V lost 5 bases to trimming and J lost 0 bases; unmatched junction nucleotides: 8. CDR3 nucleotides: TGTGCCAGTAGTCCCGGACAGGGTCGGATGAACACTGAAGCTTTCTTT. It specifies CASSPGQGRMNTEAFF.

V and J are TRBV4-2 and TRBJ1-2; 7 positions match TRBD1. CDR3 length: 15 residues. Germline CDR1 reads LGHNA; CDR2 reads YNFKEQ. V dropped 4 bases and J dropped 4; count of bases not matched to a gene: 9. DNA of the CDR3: TGTGCCAGCAGCCCCTATAAGGGGGACAGCTATGGCTACACCTTC. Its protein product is CASSPYKGDSYGYTF.

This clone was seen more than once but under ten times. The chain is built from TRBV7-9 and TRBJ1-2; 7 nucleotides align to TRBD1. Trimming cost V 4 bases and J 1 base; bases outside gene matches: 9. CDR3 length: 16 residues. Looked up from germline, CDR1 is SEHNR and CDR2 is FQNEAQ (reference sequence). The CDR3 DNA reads TGTGCCAGCAGCTCCTTGACAGGGCTGATTAACTATGGCTACACCTTC. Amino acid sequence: CASSSLTGLINYGYTF.

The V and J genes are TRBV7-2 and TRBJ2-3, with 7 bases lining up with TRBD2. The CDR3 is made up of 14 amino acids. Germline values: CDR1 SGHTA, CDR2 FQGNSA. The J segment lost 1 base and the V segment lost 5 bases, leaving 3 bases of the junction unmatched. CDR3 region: CASSITSGTDTQYF. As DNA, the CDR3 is TGTGCCAGCAGCATTACTAGCGGCACAGATACGCAGTATTTT.

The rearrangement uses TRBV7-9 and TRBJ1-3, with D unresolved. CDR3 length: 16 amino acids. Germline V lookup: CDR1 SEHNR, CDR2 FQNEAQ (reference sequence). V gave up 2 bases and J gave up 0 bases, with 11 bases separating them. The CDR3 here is CASSLKRSASGNTIYF. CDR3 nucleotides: TGTGCCAGCAGCTTAAAACGGTCTGCCTCTGGAAACACCATATATTTT.

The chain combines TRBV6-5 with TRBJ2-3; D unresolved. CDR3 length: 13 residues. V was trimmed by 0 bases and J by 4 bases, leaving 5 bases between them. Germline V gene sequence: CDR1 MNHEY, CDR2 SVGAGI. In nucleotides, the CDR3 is TGTGCCAGCAGTTACTCCCGGGCAGATACGCAGTATTTT. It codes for CASSYSRADTQYF.

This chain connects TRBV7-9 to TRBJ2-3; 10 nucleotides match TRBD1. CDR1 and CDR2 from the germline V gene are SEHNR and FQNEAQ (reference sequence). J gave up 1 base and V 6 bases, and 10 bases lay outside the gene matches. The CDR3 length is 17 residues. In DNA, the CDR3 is TGTGCCAGCAGTAACCGGGACAGGGGACTGGGCACAGATACGCAGTATTTT. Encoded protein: CASSNRDRGLGTDTQYF.

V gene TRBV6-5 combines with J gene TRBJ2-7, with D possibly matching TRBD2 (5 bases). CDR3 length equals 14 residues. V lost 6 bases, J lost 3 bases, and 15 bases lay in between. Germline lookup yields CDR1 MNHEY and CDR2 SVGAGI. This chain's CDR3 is CASRTLLGGYEQYF. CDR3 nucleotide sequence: TGTGCCAGCAGAACCCTCCTAGGAGGCTACGAGCAGTACTTC.

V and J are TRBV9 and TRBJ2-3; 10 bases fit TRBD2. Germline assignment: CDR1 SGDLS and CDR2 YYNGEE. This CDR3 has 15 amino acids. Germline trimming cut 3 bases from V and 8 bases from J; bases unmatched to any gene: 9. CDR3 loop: CASSGWVAGGLTQYF. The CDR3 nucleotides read TGTGCCAGCAGCGGCTGGGTAGCGGGGGGCCTTACGCAGTATTTT. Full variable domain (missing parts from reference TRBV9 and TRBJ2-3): DSGVTQTPKHLITATGQRVTLRCSPRSGDLSVYWYQQSLDQGLQFLIQYYNGEERAKGNILERFSAQQFPDLHSELNLSSLELGDSALYFCASSGWVAGGLTQYFGPGTRLTVL.

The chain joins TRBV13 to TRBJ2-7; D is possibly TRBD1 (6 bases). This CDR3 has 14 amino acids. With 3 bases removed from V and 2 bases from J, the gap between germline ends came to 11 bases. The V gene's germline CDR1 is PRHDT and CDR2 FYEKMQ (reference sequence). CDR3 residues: CASSLWQGTYEQYF. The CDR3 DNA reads TGTGCCAGCAGCTTGTGGCAGGGGACCTACGAGCAGTACTTC.

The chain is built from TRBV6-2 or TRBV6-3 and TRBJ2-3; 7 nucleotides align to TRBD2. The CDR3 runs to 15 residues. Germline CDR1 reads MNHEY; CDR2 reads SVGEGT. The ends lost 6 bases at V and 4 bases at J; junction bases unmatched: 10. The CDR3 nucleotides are TGTGCCAGCAGCTGGCCGGGGGGAGCAGCAGATACGCAGTATTTT. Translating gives CASSWPGGAADTQYF.